What follows is one T cell receptor (beta chain) and its context. This record belongs to a study of T cell changes during pregnancy in multiple sclerosis. Libraries were prepared by immunoSEQ multiplex PCR; TCRdb keeps only in-frame clonotypes and omits some of them. The table records approximately 40,000 clones, about 85% of them present only once. The starting material was CD4+ T cells from peripheral blood mononuclear cells, obtained in the second trimester of pregnancy. The sequence came from a female donor with multiple sclerosis, enrolled in a pregnancy study.

This chain's CDR3 is CASSLLGTGLGEKLFF. The CDR3 DNA is TGTGCCAGCAGTTTACTCGGGACAGGGCTAGGGGAAAAACTGTTTTTT. V is TRBV28 and J is TRBJ1-4; 9 nucleotides align to TRBD1. The CDR3 is made up of 16 amino acids. Germline lookup yields CDR1 MDHEN and CDR2 SYDVKM. Trimming took 2 bases from V and 8 from J; bases not matched to a gene: 9.